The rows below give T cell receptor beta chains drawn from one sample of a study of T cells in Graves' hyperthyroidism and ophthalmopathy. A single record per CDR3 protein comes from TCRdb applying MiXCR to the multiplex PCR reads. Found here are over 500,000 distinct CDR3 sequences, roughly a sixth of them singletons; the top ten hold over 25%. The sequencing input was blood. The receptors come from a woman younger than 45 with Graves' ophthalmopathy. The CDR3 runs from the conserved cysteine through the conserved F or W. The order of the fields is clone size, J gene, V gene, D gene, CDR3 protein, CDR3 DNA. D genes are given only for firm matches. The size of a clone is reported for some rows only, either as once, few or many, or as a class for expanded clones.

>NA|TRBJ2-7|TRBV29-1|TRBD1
CSARRQGKGYEQYF
TGCAGCGCTAGACGACAGGGTAAGGGATACGAGCAGTACTTC
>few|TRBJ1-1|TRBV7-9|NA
CASTPIFGTNTEAFF
TGTGCCAGCACCCCTATATTCGGGACGAACACTGAAGCTTTCTTT
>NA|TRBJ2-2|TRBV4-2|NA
CASNRALNTGELFF
TGTGCCAGCAACCGGGCCCTGAACACCGGGGAGCTGTTTTTT
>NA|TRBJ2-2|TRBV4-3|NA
CASSQGLLEGTGELFF
TGCGCCAGCAGCCAAGGTTTATTGGAGGGCACCGGGGAGCTGTTTTTT
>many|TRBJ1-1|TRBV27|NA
CASTSNMRDTEAFF
TGTGCCAGCACCTCAAACATGCGCGACACTGAAGCTTTCTTT
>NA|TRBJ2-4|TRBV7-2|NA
CASSLGMSSLAKNIQYF
TGTGCCAGCAGCTTAGGGATGAGTTCACTAGCCAAAAACATTCAGTACTTC
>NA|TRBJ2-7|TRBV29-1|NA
CSVTSLGEQYF
TGCAGCGTCACTAGCTTGGGGGAGCAGTACTTC
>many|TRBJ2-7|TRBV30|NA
CAWSVGPYEQYF
TGTGCCTGGAGTGTAGGTCCCTACGAGCAGTACTTC
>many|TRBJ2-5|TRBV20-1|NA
CSASSRETQYF
TGCAGTGCTAGTAGCAGAGAGACCCAGTACTTC
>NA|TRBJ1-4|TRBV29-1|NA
CSVFFGWGRGGEKLFF
TGCAGCGTTTTTTTTGGGTGGGGCAGGGGCGGTGAAAAACTGTTTTTT
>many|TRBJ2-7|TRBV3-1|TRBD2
CASSPPVVAGIYEQYF
TGTGCCAGCAGCCCGCCCGTGGTAGCGGGGATATACGAGCAGTACTTC
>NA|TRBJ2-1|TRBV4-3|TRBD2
CASSQETSGLYNEQFF
TGCGCCAGCAGCCAAGAGACTAGCGGGCTCTACAATGAGCAGTTCTTC
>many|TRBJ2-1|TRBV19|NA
CASSIIAFYNEQFF
TGTGCCAGTAGTATAATTGCTTTCTACAATGAGCAGTTCTTC
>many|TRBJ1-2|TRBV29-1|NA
CSVVQGMANYGYTF
TGCAGCGTAGTTCAGGGAATGGCTAACTATGGCTACACCTTC
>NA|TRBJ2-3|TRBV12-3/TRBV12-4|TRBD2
CASSLKSVGGTSGSLQYF
TGTGCCAGCAGTTTAAAATCTGTGGGGGGGACTAGCGGGAGTCTGCAGTATTTT
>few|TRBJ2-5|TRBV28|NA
CATLQETGETQYF
TGTGCCACCCTACAGGAAACAGGGGAGACCCAGTACTTC
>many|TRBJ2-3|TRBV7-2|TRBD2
CASSSLGGRADTQYF
TGTGCCAGCAGCTCACTCGGCGGGAGGGCAGATACGCAGTATTTT